Below are 21 T cell receptor beta chains sequenced from a single sample in a study of cytomegalovirus exposure and HLA in healthy donors. The PCR ran on 60 Vbeta and 13 Jbeta primers. The method was immunoSEQ multiplex PCR; TCRdb's version includes in-frame clones alone and lacks a portion of them. The profile shows just under 250,000 clones, 82% of them singletons. The sequenced sample was PBMCs. Receptor source: a middle-aged woman in good health and CMV-seropositive.

J is TRBJ2-2 and V is TRBV2; TRBD2 agrees at 16 bases. The CDR3 totals 19 residues. J gave up 7 bases and V 6 bases, and 14 bases lay outside the gene matches. Germline CDR1 is SNHLY and CDR2 is FYNNEI. The CDR3 region is CASSMKGLAGGPGIGELFF. CDR3 coding DNA: TGTGCCAGCAGCATGAAGGGACTAGCGGGGGGGCCCGGTATCGGGGAGCTGTTTTTT.

This sequence joins TRBV7-2 and TRBJ2-3; tentative D call: TRBD2 (6 bases). Germline V lookup: CDR1 SGHTA, CDR2 FQGNSA. Trimming removed 1 base at V and 0 bases at J, with 20 bases between. There are 19 residues in the CDR3. Here the CDR3 reads CASSLGASAGRISTDTQYF. CDR3 coding DNA: TGTGCCAGCAGCTTAGGTGCTAGCGCAGGCCGAATTAGCACAGATACGCAGTATTTT.

The chain is built from TRBV27 and TRBJ1-5; no firm D call. Germline V gene sequence: CDR1 MNHEY, CDR2 SMNVEV (reference sequence). CDR3 length: 14 residues. V shed 6 bases and J shed 6 bases, with 15 bases lying between them. The CDR3 bases are TGTGCCAGCAGCCTCACGGAGCGGGGTCAGCCCCAGCATTTT. Protein sequence: CASSLTERGQPQHF.

This clone was seen a handful of times. This chain links TRBV5-1 with TRBJ2-1, with 9 bases lining up with TRBD1. V lost 0 bases and J lost 8; bases outside the gene matches: 3. The V gene's germline CDR1 is SGHRS and CDR2 YFSETQ. The length of the CDR3 is 14 residues. CDR3 protein: CASSLADRGDEQFF. The CDR3 DNA reads TGCGCCAGCAGCTTGGCGGACAGGGGCGATGAGCAGTTCTTC.

Worth noting for this clone: This sample also contains other DNA sequences that code for the same CDR3. The chain combines TRBV20-1 with TRBJ2-5; no firm D call. The CDR3 loop spans 11 amino acids. V lost 1 base and J lost 5, with 5 bases in between. In germline, CDR1 is DFQATT, CDR2 SNEGSKA (reference sequence). In nucleotides, the CDR3 is TGCAGTGCTAGAGTCCGGGAGACCCAGTACTTC. The encoded protein is CSARVRETQYF.

This clone came up once. The V and J genes are TRBV18 and TRBJ2-1, with 8 nucleotides matching TRBD2. Losses at the gene ends were 8 bases for V and 2 bases for J; bases not matched to a gene: 8. CDR1 and CDR2 from the germline V gene are KGHSH and LQKENI. This CDR3 contains 15 residues. CDR3 loop: CASALGRVPYNEQFF. The CDR3 nucleotides are TGTGCCAGCGCCCTCGGGAGGGTTCCCTACAATGAGCAGTTCTTC.

The J gene is TRBJ1-1, the V gene TRBV19, with D uncertain. The germline CDR1 and CDR2 sequences are LNHDA and SQIVND (reference sequence). V lost 0 bases to trimming and J lost 3 bases, with 14 bases between them. The CDR3 consists of 16 residues. The chain's CDR3 is CASSIDRPLRDTEAFF. As DNA, the CDR3 is TGTGCCAGTAGTATAGATCGCCCCCTGAGGGACACTGAAGCTTTCTTT. Looking up the rest from reference TRBV19 and TRBJ1-1 gives the full variable domain: DGGITQSPKYLFRKEGQNVTLSCEQNLNHDAMYWYRQDPGQGLRLIYYSQIVNDFQKGDIAEGYSVSREKKESFPLTVTSAQKNPTAFYLCASSIDRPLRDTEAFFGQGTRLTVV.

The chain uses TRBV7-3 and TRBJ1-3; no definite D call. The CDR3 runs 14 residues. V was trimmed by 4 bases and J by 0 bases, leaving 7 bases between them. Per germline, CDR1 SGHTA and CDR2 FQGTGA. CDR3 protein: CASSSESSGNTIYF. Written as DNA, the CDR3 is TGTGCCAGCAGCTCTGAGAGCTCTGGAAACACCATATATTTT.

The chain joins TRBV11-2 to TRBJ2-6; no definite D call. Trimming stripped 4 bases from V and 0 bases from J, with 10 bases between. The CDR3 has 16 residues. The germline gives CDR1 SGHAT, CDR2 FQNNGV. Here the CDR3 reads CASSSLSVSGANVLTF. CDR3 DNA sequence: TGTGCCAGCAGCTCCTTATCGGTCTCTGGGGCCAACGTCCTGACTTTC. Full variable domain (outside the CDR3, taken from reference TRBV11-2 and TRBJ2-6): EAGVAQSPRYKIIEKRQSVAFWCNPISGHATLYWYQQILGQGPKLLIQFQNNGVVDDSQLPKDRFSAERLKGVDSTLKIQPAKLEDSAVYLCASSSLSVSGANVLTFGAGSRLTVL.

This chain connects TRBV27 to TRBJ2-3; 8 bases align to TRBD1. The CDR3 loop spans 17 amino acids. The germline gives CDR1 MNHEY, CDR2 SMNVEV (reference sequence). V shed 4 bases and J 6 bases; nucleotides not matched to a gene: 15. The CDR3: CASSSLRTGMVGDTQYF. CDR3 sequence (DNA): TGTGCCAGCAGTTCACTCAGGACAGGGATGGTGGGGGATACGCAGTATTTT.

The rearrangement uses TRBV2 and TRBJ2-3; possibly TRBD2 for D (6 bases). Germline CDR1 and CDR2: SNHLY and FYNNEI. The CDR3 has 15 residues. V lost 3 bases, J lost 5 bases, and 15 bases lay in between. In DNA, the CDR3 is TGTGCCAGCAGTGAGGCGAACGTCGGGGGAGATACGCAGTATTTT. Protein sequence: CASSEANVGGDTQYF.

V gene TRBV7-3 combines with J gene TRBJ2-1; 8 nucleotides match TRBD2. Losses at the gene ends were 1 base for V and 8 bases for J; bases not matched to a gene: 7. Germline V lookup: CDR1 SGHTA, CDR2 FQGTGA. This CDR3 has 15 residues. This chain's CDR3 is CASSLNLGTRDEQFF. CDR3 coding DNA: TGTGCCAGCAGCTTAAATTTGGGGACTAGGGATGAGCAGTTCTTC. Complete variable domain (other parts from reference TRBV7-3 and TRBJ2-1): GAGVSQTPSNKVTEKGKYVELRCDPISGHTALYWYRQSLGQGPEFLIYFQGTGAADDSGLPNDRFFAVRPEGSVSTLKIQRTERGDSAVYLCASSLNLGTRDEQFFGPGTRLTVL.

V usage is TRBV6-1 and J usage is TRBJ2-7, with TRBD1 matching over 10 bases. With V trimmed by 4 bases and J by 4 bases, 4 bases remained unmatched. There are 14 residues in the CDR3. Germline-derived CDR1 and CDR2 are MNHNS and SASEGT. CDR3 DNA sequence: TGTGCCAGCAGTGGACAGGGGGCCGTATACGAGCAGTACTTC. Translation gives CASSGQGAVYEQYF.

The chain combines TRBV6-4 with TRBJ1-6; tentatively, D is TRBD1 (6 bases). Germline values: CDR1 MRHNA, CDR2 SNTAGT. This CDR3 is 16 amino acids long. The V and J ends lost 6 bases and 7 bases respectively, with 19 bases between them. CDR3 loop: CASSYRTGKWNSPLHF. The CDR3 coding sequence is TGTGCCAGCAGCTATAGAACAGGGAAGTGGAATTCACCCCTCCACTTT.

The rearrangement uses TRBV4-1 and TRBJ1-1, with D unresolved. CDR3 size: 15 residues. V gave up 0 bases and J gave up 0 bases, with 8 bases separating them. Germline CDR1 and CDR2: MGHRA and YSYEKL. The CDR3 nucleotides read TGCGCCAGCAGCCAAGAGCACAGCTTGAACACTGAAGCTTTCTTT. It specifies CASSQEHSLNTEAFF.

The chain combines TRBV4-3 with TRBJ1-4; the D is unclear. The ends were cut back, 0 bases at V and 7 bases at J, with 12 bases in the middle. The CDR3 spans 15 residues. CDR1 is LGHNA, CDR2 YSLEER, per germline. CDR3 nucleotides: TGCGCCAGCAGCCAAGATGGGCGTGCTGGTGAAAAACTGTTTTTT. Translation gives CASSQDGRAGEKLFF.

V and J are TRBV9 and TRBJ2-7; D might be TRBD2 (5 bases). CDR3 length: 15 residues. Germline V gives CDR1 SGDLS, CDR2 YYNGEE. Trimming took 2 bases from V and 0 from J, leaving 12 bases between them. CDR3 bases: TGTGCCAGCAGCGTTGGACTGGACGCCTCCTACGAGCAGTACTTC. It yields the protein CASSVGLDASYEQYF.

The V gene is TRBV6-1, the J gene TRBJ2-7; TRBD1 is a possible D gene (6 bases). Germline CDR1 and CDR2: MNHNS and SASEGT. Trimming took 10 bases from V and 4 from J, leaving 17 bases between them. The CDR3 is 13 amino acids. CDR3: CAIHITGLYEQYF. CDR3 coding DNA: TGTGCCATCCATATCACAGGGTTGTACGAGCAGTACTTC.

The rearrangement joins TRBV4-3 to TRBJ2-7; no clear D. This CDR3 has 14 amino acids. The germline V and J ends were trimmed by 0 bases and 5 bases, with 11 bases remaining between them. The germline CDR1 and CDR2 sequences are LGHNA and YSLEER. This CDR3 is CASSQDRRRDEQYF. Here the CDR3 DNA reads TGCGCCAGCAGCCAAGATCGACGGAGAGACGAGCAGTACTTC.

The V gene is TRBV2, the J gene TRBJ1-1; D ambiguous. V lost 6 bases and J lost 4, with 9 bases in between. The germline CDR1 and CDR2 sequences are SNHLY and FYNNEI. The CDR3 extends over 12 amino acids. Here the CDR3 DNA reads TGTGCCAGCAGCCCTACTGGCACTGAAGCTTTCTTT. It specifies CASSPTGTEAFF.

The chain uses TRBV15 and TRBJ2-7; a possible D gene is TRBD1 (6 bases). Germline V gene sequence: CDR1 LNHNV, CDR2 YYDKDF (reference sequence). The CDR3 sequence is 14 residues long. V lost 4 bases, J lost 2 bases, and 12 bases lay in between. As DNA, the CDR3 is TGTGCCACCAGCACCGAAACAGGGCCCTACGAGCAGTACTTC. This sequence encodes CATSTETGPYEQYF. The full variable domain, completed using reference TRBV15 and TRBJ2-7, is DAMVIQNPRYQVTQFGKPVTLSCSQTLNHNVMYWYQQKSSQAPKLLFHYYDKDFNNEADTPDNFQSRRPNTSFCFLDIRSPGLGDTAMYLCATSTETGPYEQYFGPGTRLTVT.